These T cell receptor beta chains were read from a single sample in a study of blood T cell repertoires in COVID-19. Measured with immunoSEQ multiplex PCR; TCRdb has only the in-frame clones, and not every one. The profile shows hundreds of thousands of clones, more than 80% of them singletons. The sequencing sample was made of PBMCs or T cells enriched from blood (not recorded which). All receptors derive from a young man who had recovered from COVID-19. CDR3s include the opening cysteine and the closing phenylalanine or tryptophan. The D gene is left open where the match is weak. Clone sizes are given selectively: once, few, many, or a class where the clone is expanded.

v_gene,d_gene,j_gene,abundance,CDR3aa,CDR3nt
TRBV9,NA,TRBJ1-1,few,CASSVESAGEAFF,TGTGCCAGCAGCGTAGAATCCGCAGGGGAGGCTTTCTTT
TRBV5-5,NA,TRBJ2-7,NA,CASSLSEYYEQYF,TGTGCCAGCAGCTTGAGCGAATACTACGAGCAGTACTTC
TRBV2,TRBD2,TRBJ2-1,once,CASSETLAGGYNEQFF,TGTGCCAGCAGTGAAACCCTAGCGGGAGGGTACAATGAGCAGTTCTTC
TRBV30,NA,TRBJ2-2,NA,CAWMENYGELFF,TGTGCCTGGATGGAGAATTACGGGGAGCTGTTTTTT
TRBV4-1,TRBD1,TRBJ1-2,NA,CASSQKGTDNYGYTF,TGCGCCAGCAGCCAAAAGGGGACAGATAACTATGGCTACACCTTC
TRBV12-3/TRBV12-4,NA,TRBJ2-5,few,CASSLRETQYF,TGTGCCAGCAGTTTACGGGAGACCCAGTACTTC
TRBV5-1,NA,TRBJ2-2,NA,CASSFSGANTGELFF,TGCGCCAGCAGCTTTAGCGGAGCGAACACCGGGGAGCTGTTTTTT
TRBV3-1/TRBV3-2,NA,TRBJ1-6,NA,CASRPRDSYNSPLHF,TGTGCCAGCAGGCCTCGGGACTCCTATAATTCACCCCTCCACTTT
TRBV5-6,NA,TRBJ1-1,NA,CASSAGGGASEAFF,TGTGCCAGCAGCGCTGGGGGGGGCGCCTCTGAAGCTTTCTTT
TRBV3-1/TRBV3-2,NA,TRBJ2-6,NA,CASSRGQTPISGANVLTF,TGTGCCAGCAGCCGAGGACAGACACCCATCTCTGGGGCCAACGTCCTGACTTTC
TRBV19,TRBD1,TRBJ1-5,NA,CASNQERDRGVDQPQHF,TGTGCCAGTAACCAGGAGCGGGACAGGGGAGTGGATCAGCCCCAGCATTTT